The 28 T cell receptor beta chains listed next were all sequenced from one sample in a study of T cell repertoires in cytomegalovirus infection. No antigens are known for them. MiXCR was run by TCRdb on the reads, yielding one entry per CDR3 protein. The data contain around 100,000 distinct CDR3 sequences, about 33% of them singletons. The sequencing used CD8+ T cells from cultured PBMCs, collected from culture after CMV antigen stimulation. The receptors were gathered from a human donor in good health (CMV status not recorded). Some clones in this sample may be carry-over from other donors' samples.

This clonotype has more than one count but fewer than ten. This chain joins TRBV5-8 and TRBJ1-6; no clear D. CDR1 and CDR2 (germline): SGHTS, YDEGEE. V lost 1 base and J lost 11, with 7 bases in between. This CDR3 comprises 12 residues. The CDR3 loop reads CASSLFWAPLHF. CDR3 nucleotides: TGTGCCAGCAGCTTGTTTTGGGCACCCCTCCACTTT.

The CDR3 DNA reads as TGTGCCAGCAGTATCCCACAGGGGAATGTATACGAGCAGTACTTC. This sequence encodes CASSIPQGNVYEQYF. This sequence joins TRBV28 and TRBJ2-7; 7 bases match TRBD1. Germline-derived CDR1 and CDR2 are MDHEN and SYDVKM. With V trimmed by 5 bases and J by 4 bases, 11 bases remained unmatched. CDR3 length: 15 residues.

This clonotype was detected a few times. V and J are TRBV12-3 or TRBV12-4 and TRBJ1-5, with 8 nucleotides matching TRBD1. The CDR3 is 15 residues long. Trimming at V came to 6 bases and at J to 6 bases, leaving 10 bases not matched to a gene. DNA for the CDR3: TGTGCCAGCAGCGTCCAGGGGGCTGTCGGTCAGCCCCAGCATTTT. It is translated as CASSVQGAVGQPQHF.

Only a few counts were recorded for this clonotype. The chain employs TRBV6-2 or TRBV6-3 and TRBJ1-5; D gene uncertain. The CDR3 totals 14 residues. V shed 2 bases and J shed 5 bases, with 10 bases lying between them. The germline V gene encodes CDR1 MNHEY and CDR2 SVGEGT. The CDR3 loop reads CASSYPYIDQPQHF. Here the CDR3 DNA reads TGTGCCAGCAGTTACCCGTATATAGATCAGCCCCAGCATTTT.

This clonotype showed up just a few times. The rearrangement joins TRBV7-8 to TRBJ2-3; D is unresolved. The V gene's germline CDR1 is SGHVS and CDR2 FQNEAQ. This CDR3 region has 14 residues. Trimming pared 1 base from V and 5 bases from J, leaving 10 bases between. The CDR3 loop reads CASSLGVSGDTQYF. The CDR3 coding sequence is TGTGCCAGCAGCTTAGGGGTTTCGGGAGATACGCAGTATTTT.

The CDR3 reads CASSLIFSRHRDRETYEQYF. The CDR3 DNA reads as TGTGCCAGCAGTTTGATCTTCAGCCGTCACCGGGACAGGGAGACCTACGAGCAGTACTTC. This sequence joins TRBV28 and TRBJ2-7, with 9 bases matching TRBD1. CDR1 is MDHEN, CDR2 SYDVKM, per germline. The CDR3 length is 20 residues. V was pared by 3 bases and J by 2 bases, with 20 bases of the junction left unmatched.

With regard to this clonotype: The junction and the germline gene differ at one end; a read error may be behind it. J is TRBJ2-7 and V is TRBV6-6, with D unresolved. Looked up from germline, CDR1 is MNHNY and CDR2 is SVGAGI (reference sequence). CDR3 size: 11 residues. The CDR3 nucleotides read TGTGCCAGCAGTCAATTCTACGAGCTGTACTTC. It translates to CASSQFYELYF.

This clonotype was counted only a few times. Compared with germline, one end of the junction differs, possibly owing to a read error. CDR3 amino acids: CASSLSSPGEWSTDTQYF. CDR3 DNA: TGTGCTAGCAGCTTATCAAGCCCCGGGGAGTGGAGCACAGATACGCAGTATTTT. The chain carries TRBV7-7 and TRBJ2-3, with D possibly being TRBD2 (5 bases). The germline V gene has CDR1 SSHAT and CDR2 FNYEAQ (reference sequence). The CDR3 runs 18 residues.

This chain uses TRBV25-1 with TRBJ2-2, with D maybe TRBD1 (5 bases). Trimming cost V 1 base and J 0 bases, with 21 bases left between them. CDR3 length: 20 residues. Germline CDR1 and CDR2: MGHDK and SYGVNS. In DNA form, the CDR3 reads TGTGCCAGCAGTGAATTTTTTGGGGATAGGGGCGAACCGAACACCGGGGAGCTGTTTTTT. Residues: CASSEFFGDRGEPNTGELFF.

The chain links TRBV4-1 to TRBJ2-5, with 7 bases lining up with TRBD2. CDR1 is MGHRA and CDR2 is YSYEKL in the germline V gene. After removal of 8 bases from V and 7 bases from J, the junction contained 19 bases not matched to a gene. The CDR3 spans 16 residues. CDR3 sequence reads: CASHPGGTPPTGTQYF. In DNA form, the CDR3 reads TGCGCCAGCCACCCCGGGGGGACGCCCCCGACCGGGACCCAGTACTTC.

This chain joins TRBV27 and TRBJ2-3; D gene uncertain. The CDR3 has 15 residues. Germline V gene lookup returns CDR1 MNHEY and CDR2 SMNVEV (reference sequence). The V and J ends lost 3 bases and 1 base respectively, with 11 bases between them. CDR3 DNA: TGTGCCAGCAGTTTCTCCGTCTCTCGCACAGATACGCAGTATTTT. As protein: CASSFSVSRTDTQYF.

The CDR3 sequence: CASSYATGYEQFF. The DNA of the CDR3 is TGTGCCAGCAGTTACGCTACAGGGTATGAGCAGTTCTTC. The rearrangement links TRBV6-6 to TRBJ2-1, with a weak D call TRBD1 (6 bases). CDR1 and CDR2 (germline): MNHNY, SVGAGI (reference sequence). The V end lost 2 bases, the J end lost 8 bases, and 10 bases lay between the germline ends. This CDR3 is 13 amino acids long.

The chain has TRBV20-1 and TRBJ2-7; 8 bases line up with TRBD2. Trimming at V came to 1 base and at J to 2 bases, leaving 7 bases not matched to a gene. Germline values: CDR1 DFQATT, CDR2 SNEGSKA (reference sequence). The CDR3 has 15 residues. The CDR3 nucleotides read TGCAGTGCTAGAGTTCTAGCGGGCAGCCCCTACGAGCAGTACTTC. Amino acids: CSARVLAGSPYEQYF.

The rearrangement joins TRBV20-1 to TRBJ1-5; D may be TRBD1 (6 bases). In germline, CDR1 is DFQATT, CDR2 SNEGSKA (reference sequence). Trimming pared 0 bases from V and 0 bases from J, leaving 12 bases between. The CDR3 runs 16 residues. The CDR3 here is CSARDWAGVSNQPQHF. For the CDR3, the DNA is TGCAGTGCTAGAGATTGGGCAGGGGTTAGCAATCAGCCCCAGCATTTT.

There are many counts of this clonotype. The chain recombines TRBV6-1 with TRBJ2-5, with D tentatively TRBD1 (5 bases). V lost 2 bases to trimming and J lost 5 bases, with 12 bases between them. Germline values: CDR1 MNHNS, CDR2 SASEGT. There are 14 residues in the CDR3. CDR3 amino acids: CASSESARAETQYF. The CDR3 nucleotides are TGTGCCAGCAGTGAATCCGCCAGGGCGGAGACCCAGTACTTC.

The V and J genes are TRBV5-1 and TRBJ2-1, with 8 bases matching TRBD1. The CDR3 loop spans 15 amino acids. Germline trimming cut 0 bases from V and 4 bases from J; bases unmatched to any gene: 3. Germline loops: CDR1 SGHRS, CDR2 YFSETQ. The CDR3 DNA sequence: TGCGCCAGCAGCTTGGGACAGGGGTTATACAATGAGCAGTTCTTC. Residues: CASSLGQGLYNEQFF.

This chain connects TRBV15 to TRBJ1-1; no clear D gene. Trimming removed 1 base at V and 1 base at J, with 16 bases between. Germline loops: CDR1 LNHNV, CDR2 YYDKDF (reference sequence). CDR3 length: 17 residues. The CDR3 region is CATSRVRESGWNTEAFF. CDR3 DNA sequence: TGTGCCACCAGCAGAGTCCGGGAATCTGGGTGGAACACTGAAGCTTTCTTT.

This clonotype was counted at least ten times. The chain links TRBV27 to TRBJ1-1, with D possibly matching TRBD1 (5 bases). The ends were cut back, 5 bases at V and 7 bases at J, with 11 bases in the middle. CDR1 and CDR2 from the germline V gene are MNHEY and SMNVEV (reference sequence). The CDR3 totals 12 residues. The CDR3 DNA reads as TGTGCCAGCAGTCGTGGGCAGGGTGAAGCTTTCTTT. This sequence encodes CASSRGQGEAFF.

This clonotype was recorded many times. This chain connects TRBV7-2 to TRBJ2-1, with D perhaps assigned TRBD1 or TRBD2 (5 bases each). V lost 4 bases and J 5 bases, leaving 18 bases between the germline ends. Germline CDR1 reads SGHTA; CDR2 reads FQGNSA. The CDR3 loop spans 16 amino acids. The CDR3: CASSWSSGTANNEQFF. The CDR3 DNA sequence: TGTGCCAGCAGCTGGAGCTCCGGGACCGCGAACAATGAGCAGTTCTTC.

Here the CDR3 reads CASSFEEGRGETQYF. CDR3 coding DNA: TGTGCCAGCAGCTTTGAGGAAGGGCGCGGAGAGACCCAGTACTTC. This chain connects TRBV5-4 to TRBJ2-5; D gene ambiguous. Deletions cut 2 bases from V and 4 bases from J, with 15 bases between. The germline CDR1 and CDR2 sequences are SGHNT and YYREEE (reference sequence). The CDR3 loop spans 15 amino acids.

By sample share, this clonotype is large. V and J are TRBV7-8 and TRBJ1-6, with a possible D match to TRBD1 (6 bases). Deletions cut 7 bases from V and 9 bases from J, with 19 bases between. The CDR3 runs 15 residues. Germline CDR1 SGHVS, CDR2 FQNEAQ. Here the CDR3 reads CASTSGGGLRSPLHF. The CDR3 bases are TGTGCCAGCACCTCCGGGGGGGGCTTACGTTCACCCCTCCACTTT.

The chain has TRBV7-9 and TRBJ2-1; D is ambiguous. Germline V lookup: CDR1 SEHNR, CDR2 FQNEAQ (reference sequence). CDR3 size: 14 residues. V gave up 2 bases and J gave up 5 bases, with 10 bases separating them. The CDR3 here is CASSLFASHNEQFF. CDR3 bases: TGTGCCAGCAGCTTATTTGCCAGCCACAATGAGCAGTTCTTC. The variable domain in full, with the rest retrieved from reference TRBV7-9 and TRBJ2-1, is DTGVSQNPRHKITKRGQNVTFRCDPISEHNRLYWYRQTLGQGPEFLTYFQNEAQLEKSRLLSDRFSAERPKGSFSTLEIQRTEQGDSAMYLCASSLFASHNEQFFGPGTRLTVL.

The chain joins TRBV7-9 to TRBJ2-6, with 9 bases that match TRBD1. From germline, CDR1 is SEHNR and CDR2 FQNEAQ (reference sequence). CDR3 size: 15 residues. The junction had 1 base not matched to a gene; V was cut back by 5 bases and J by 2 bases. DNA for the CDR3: TGTGCCAGCAGCCGACAGGGGGCTGGGGCCAACGTCCTGACTTTC. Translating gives CASSRQGAGANVLTF.

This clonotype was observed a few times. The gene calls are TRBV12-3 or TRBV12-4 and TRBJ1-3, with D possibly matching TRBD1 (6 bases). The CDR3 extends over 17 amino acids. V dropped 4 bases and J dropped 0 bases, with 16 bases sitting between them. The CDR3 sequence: CASSSTTGPSSGNTIYF. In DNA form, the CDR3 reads TGTGCCAGCAGTTCAACGACAGGACCAAGCTCTGGAAACACCATATATTTT.

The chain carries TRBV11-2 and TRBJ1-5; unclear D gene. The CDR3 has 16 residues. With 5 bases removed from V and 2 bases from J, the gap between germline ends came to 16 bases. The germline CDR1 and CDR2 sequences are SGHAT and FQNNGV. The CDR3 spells CASSQAPEMGNQPQHF. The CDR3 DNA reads TGTGCCAGCAGCCAGGCGCCGGAAATGGGCAATCAGCCCCAGCATTTT.

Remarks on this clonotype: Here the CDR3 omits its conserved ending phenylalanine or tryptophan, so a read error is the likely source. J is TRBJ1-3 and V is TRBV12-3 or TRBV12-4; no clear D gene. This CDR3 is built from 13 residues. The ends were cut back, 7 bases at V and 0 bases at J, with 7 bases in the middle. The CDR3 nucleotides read TGTGCCAGCATCGTGCACTCTGGAAACACCATATATTTG. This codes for CASIVHSGNTIYL.

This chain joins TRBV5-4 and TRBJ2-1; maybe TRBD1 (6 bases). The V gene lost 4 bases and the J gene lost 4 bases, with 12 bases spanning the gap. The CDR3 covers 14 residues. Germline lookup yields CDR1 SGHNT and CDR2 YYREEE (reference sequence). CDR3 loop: CASSPIGQYNEQFF. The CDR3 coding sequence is TGTGCCAGCAGCCCGATCGGACAGTACAATGAGCAGTTCTTC.

The CDR3 reads CASSPRTTIYNEQFF. Here the CDR3 DNA reads TGTGCCAGCAGCCCGAGGACGACCATCTACAATGAGCAGTTCTTC. This chain joins TRBV7-9 and TRBJ2-1; D is undetermined. CDR3 length: 15 amino acids. Per the germline V gene, CDR1 is SEHNR and CDR2 is FQNEAQ (reference sequence). V shed 5 bases and J shed 3 bases, with 14 bases lying between them.